Below, 8 T cell receptor beta chains from the same sample are listed, as sequenced in a study of blood T cell repertoires in COVID-19. Repertoires were generated with immunoSEQ multiplex PCR, while TCRdb's copy carries only in-frame clones and drops some. This sample yields roughly 130,000 clones, of which over 80% are seen a single time; approximately 3.9% belongs to the top ten. The sequenced sample consisted of PBMCs or T cells enriched from blood (not recorded which). These receptor sequences come from a woman in her twenties or thirties who had recovered from COVID-19.

V usage is TRBV5-4 and J usage is TRBJ2-3; the D gene is possibly TRBD2 (7 bases). This CDR3 contains 15 residues. The V end was cut by 6 bases, the J end by 0 bases, with 14 bases between. From germline, CDR1 is SGHNT and CDR2 YYREEE (reference sequence). The CDR3 protein is CASTNRGASTDTQYF. Written as DNA, the CDR3 is TGTGCCAGCACCAATCGGGGGGCTAGCACAGATACGCAGTATTTT.

The gene calls are TRBV18 and TRBJ1-1; D call uncertain. Germline V gene sequence: CDR1 KGHSH, CDR2 LQKENI. V gave up 2 bases and J gave up 7 bases, with 11 bases separating them. The CDR3 totals 13 residues. In DNA form, the CDR3 reads TGTGCCAGCTCACCAGCCGAGCAGGTTGAAGCTTTCTTT. Residues: CASSPAEQVEAFF.

The chain recombines TRBV4-3 with TRBJ1-1; TRBD1 aligns across 7 bases. With 6 bases clipped from V and 4 bases from J, the junction kept 8 bases outside the gene matches. Germline lookup yields CDR1 LGHNA and CDR2 YSLEER. The CDR3 consists of 14 residues. The CDR3 coding sequence is TGCGCCAGCAGACTTAAGGGGGCAGGCACTGAAGCTTTCTTT. Translation gives CASRLKGAGTEAFF.

The chain uses TRBV19 and TRBJ1-5; no clear D. V lost 4 bases to trimming and J lost 9 bases, with 13 bases between them. Per germline, CDR1 LNHDA and CDR2 SQIVND (reference sequence). The CDR3 is 13 residues long. CDR3 protein: CASSTIRTRPQHF. The DNA of the CDR3 is TGTGCCAGTAGTACGATTCGCACGCGGCCCCAGCATTTT.

The gene calls are TRBV28 and TRBJ1-1; 8 bases map to TRBD1. The CDR3 is 15 amino acids. CDR1 and CDR2 (germline): MDHEN, SYDVKM. V lost 5 bases and J lost 0; bases outside the gene matches: 5. The CDR3 sequence is CASSRGDRMNTEAFF. For the CDR3, the DNA is TGTGCCAGCAGTCGGGGGGACAGGATGAACACTGAAGCTTTCTTT.

The chain links TRBV5-1 to TRBJ1-2; a weak D match, TRBD1 (5 bases). The CDR3 has 12 residues. Germline assignment: CDR1 SGHRS and CDR2 YFSETQ. Trimming took 2 bases from V and 8 from J, leaving 10 bases between them. CDR3 in amino acids: CASSFGAGGYTF. In DNA, the CDR3 is TGCGCCAGCAGCTTCGGGGCGGGGGGCTACACCTTC.

This chain joins TRBV5-4 and TRBJ2-3, with a weak D call TRBD2 (6 bases). The CDR3 runs 16 residues. Germline CDR1 reads SGHNT; CDR2 reads YYREEE (reference sequence). Trimming cost V 4 bases and J 0 bases, with 15 bases left between them. The DNA of the CDR3 is TGTGCCAGCAGCGCCGGCGGGGTCGGGAGCACAGATACGCAGTATTTT. This sequence encodes CASSAGGVGSTDTQYF.

The chain carries TRBV30 and TRBJ1-6; TRBD1 might be the D (6 bases). The V end was cut by 8 bases, the J end by 5 bases, with 16 bases between. The CDR3 is 14 residues long. CDR1 and CDR2 (germline): GTSNPN, SVGIG (reference sequence). The CDR3 loop reads CAGERGQNNSPLHF. As DNA, the CDR3 is TGTGCCGGGGAGAGAGGACAGAATAATTCACCCCTCCACTTT.